Each of the 5 T cell receptor beta chains below was sequenced from the same sample in a study of shared clonotypes between healthy human individuals. TCRdb's copy holds only in-frame clones and misses some; the assay was immunoSEQ multiplex PCR. Here the sample spans 550,000 to 850,000 clones, approximately 79% being singletons. Sequenced sample: memory CD4+ T cells sorted from blood. The subset is: CD45RA-negative fraction. These receptors were obtained from a woman between 25 and 40 years old in good health.

The CDR3 reads CASSSWGAYEQYF. The CDR3 DNA reads as TGTGCCAGCAGCTCCTGGGGCGCCTACGAGCAGTACTTC. The chain uses TRBV5-5 and TRBJ2-7, with D perhaps TRBD1 (5 bases). Trimming shortened V by 3 bases and J by 2 bases, and 9 bases separated the two germline ends. Germline lookup yields CDR1 SGHKS and CDR2 YYEKEE (reference sequence). CDR3 length: 13 residues.

J is TRBJ2-7 and V is TRBV7-9; D not resolved. The CDR3 length is 13 residues. V lost 2 bases to trimming and J lost 5 bases, with 10 bases between them. The germline V gene encodes CDR1 SEHNR and CDR2 FQNEAQ (reference sequence). The CDR3 nucleotides are TGTGCCAGCAGCTTAAGTGTTTGGCACGAGCAGTACTTC. Amino acid sequence: CASSLSVWHEQYF. Drawing the rest from reference TRBV7-9 and TRBJ2-7, the complete variable domain is DTGVSQNPRHKITKRGQNVTFRCDPISEHNRLYWYRQTLGQGPEFLTYFQNEAQLEKSRLLSDRFSAERPKGSFSTLEIQRTEQGDSAMYLCASSLSVWHEQYFGPGTRLTVT.

The rearrangement joins TRBV30 to TRBJ1-1; D not certain. V lost 0 bases to trimming and J lost 6 bases, with 11 bases between them. CDR3 size: 13 residues. CDR1 and CDR2 (germline): GTSNPN, SVGIG (reference sequence). CDR3 protein: CAWSVAGISEAFF. Written as DNA, the CDR3 is TGTGCCTGGAGTGTGGCTGGGATTTCTGAAGCTTTCTTT.

V gene TRBV2 combines with J gene TRBJ2-7; D not certain. Between the trimmed V and J ends, which lost 5 bases and 2 bases, there was a span of 16 bases. Germline V lookup: CDR1 SNHLY, CDR2 FYNNEI. The CDR3 totals 15 residues. CDR3 sequence reads: CASSTLVDRAYEQYF. The CDR3 DNA reads as TGTGCCAGCAGTACCCTCGTCGACCGGGCCTACGAGCAGTACTTC.

The chain employs TRBV6-5 and TRBJ1-5; 7 bases match TRBD1. The germline V gene has CDR1 MNHEY and CDR2 SVGAGI. With 6 bases clipped from V and 3 bases from J, the junction kept 5 bases outside the gene matches. This CDR3 comprises 14 residues. CDR3 DNA sequence: TGTGCCAGCAGACGAGGGACAGTCAATCAGCCCCAGCATTTT. It codes for CASRRGTVNQPQHF.